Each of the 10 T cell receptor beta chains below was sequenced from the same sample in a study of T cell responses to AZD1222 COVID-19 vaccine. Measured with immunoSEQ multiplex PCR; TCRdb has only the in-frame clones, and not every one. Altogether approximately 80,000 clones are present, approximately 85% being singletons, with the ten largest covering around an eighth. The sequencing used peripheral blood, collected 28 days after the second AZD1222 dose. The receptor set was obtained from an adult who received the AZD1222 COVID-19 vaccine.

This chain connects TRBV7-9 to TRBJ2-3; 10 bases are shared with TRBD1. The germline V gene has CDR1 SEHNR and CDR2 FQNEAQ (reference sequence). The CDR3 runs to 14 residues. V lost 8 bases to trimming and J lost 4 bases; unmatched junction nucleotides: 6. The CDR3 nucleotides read TGTGCCAGCGGCAGGACAGGGGGACCAGATACGCAGTATTTT. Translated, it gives CASGRTGGPDTQYF.

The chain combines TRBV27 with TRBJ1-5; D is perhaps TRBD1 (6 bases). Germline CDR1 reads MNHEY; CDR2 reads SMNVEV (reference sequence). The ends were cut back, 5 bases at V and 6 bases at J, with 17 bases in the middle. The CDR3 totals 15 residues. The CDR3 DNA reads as TGTGCCAGCAGTCCGACCCCTCGGGGGCCTCAGCCCCAGCATTTT. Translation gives CASSPTPRGPQPQHF.

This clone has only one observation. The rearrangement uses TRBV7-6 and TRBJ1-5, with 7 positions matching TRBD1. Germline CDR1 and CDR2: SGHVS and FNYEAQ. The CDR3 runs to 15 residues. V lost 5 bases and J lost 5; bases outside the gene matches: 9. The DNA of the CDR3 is TGTGCCAGCAGCCTCAACAGGGGTGGAGATCAGCCCCAGCATTTT. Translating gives CASSLNRGGDQPQHF. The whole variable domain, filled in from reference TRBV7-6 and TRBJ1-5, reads GAGVSQSPRYKVTKRGQDVALRCDPISGHVSLYWYRQALGQGPEFLTYFNYEAQQDKSGLPNDRFSAERPEGSISTLTIQRTEQRDSAMYRCASSLNRGGDQPQHFGDGTRLSIL.

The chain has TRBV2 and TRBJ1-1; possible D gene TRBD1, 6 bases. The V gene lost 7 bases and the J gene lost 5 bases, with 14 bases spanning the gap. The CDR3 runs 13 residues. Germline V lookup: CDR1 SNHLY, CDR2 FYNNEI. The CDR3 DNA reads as TGTGCCAGCACGTGGGGGCCGGGGACTGAAGCTTTCTTT. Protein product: CASTWGPGTEAFF. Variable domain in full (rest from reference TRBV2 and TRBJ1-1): EPEVTQTPSHQVTQMGQEVILRCVPISNHLYFYWYRQILGQKVEFLVSFYNNEISEKSEIFDDQFSVERPDGSNFTLKIRSTKLEDSAMYFCASTWGPGTEAFFGQGTRLTVV.

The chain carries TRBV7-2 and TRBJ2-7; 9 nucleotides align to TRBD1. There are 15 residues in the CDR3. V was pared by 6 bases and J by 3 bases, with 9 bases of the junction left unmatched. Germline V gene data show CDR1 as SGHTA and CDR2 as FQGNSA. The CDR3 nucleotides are TGTGCCAGCAGAACCGGGACAGGGTCGTTCTACGAGCAGTACTTC. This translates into CASRTGTGSFYEQYF.

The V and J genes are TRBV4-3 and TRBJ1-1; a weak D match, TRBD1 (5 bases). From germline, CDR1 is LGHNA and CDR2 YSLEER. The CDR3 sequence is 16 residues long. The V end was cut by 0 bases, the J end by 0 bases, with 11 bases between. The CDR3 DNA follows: TGCGCCAGCAGCCAAGATCGCAACAGGATGAACACTGAAGCTTTCTTT. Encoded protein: CASSQDRNRMNTEAFF.

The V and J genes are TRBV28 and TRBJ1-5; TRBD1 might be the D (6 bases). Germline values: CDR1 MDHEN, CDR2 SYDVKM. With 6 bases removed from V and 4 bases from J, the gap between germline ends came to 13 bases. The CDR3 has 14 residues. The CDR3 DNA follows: TGTGCCAGCAGCCCGGAGAGGGGGAATCAGCCCCAGCATTTT. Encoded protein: CASSPERGNQPQHF.

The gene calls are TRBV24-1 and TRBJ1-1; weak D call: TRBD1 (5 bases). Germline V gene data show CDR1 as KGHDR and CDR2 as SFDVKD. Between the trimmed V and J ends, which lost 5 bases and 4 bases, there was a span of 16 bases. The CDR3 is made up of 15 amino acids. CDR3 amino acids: CATSAGEVGSTEAFF. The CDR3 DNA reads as TGTGCCACCAGTGCGGGGGAGGTCGGGAGCACTGAAGCTTTCTTT.

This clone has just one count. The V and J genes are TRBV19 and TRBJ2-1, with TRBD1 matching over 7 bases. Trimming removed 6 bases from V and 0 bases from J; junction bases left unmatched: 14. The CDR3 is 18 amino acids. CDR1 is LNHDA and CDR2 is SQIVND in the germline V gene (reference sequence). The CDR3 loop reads CASSQSRKGATSYNEQFF. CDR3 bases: TGTGCCAGTAGCCAATCTAGAAAGGGGGCTACCTCCTACAATGAGCAGTTCTTC.

CDR3 sequence reads: CASSLKAGVNTGELFF. CDR3 coding DNA: TGTGCCAGCAGTTTGAAAGCGGGAGTAAACACCGGGGAGCTGTTTTTT. The chain is built from TRBV28 and TRBJ2-2; TRBD2 aligns across 8 bases. J gave up 2 bases and V 3 bases, and 5 bases lay outside the gene matches. Germline V gene lookup returns CDR1 MDHEN and CDR2 SYDVKM. CDR3 length: 16 amino acids.